The following is a T cell receptor (beta chain) sequence with its context. Its antigen has not been determined. No much larger clone exists at a distance of one base, and base qualities are not known. This sample stems from a study of T cell responses to AZD1222 COVID-19 vaccine (dated by TCRdb to 2020 to 2023). General notes on the study: TCR sequencing covered some 250 trial participants: approximately 200 given two doses of AZD1222 and approximately 26 given two doses of MenACWY control vaccine. Trial participants were enrolled into age subgroups of 18-55, 56-69 and 70-plus years, which contained around 150, 29 and 61 TCR-sequenced participants, respectively. Study-wide findings and limitations: Because no day 14 peak-response samples were available, repertoires were characterized only after the peak T cell response. In the small 56-69-year group, the increase in depth fell short of significance, most likely because of low power. Nearly half of unique spike-specific TCRs reportedly recognized epitopes outside regions mutated in the B.1.351 and B.1.1.7 variants. Conclusions about previously exposed vaccinees are limited because only a handful of AZD1222 recipients were SARS-CoV-2 seropositive at baseline. Participants were mostly white British and included more females than males, and it was suggested by the authors that clonal diversity may have been underestimated. The whole spike protein was spanned by vaccine-associated CD4 TCRs, and dominant responses were seen in regions 160-218 and 743-854. After two AZD1222 doses, spike-specific TCR breadth and depth were significantly higher than at day 0 and than in MenACWY recipients.

V drops 2 bases and J drops 5 bases, leaving 15 bases in between. Reading from cysteine to phenylalanine, the CDR3 counts 16 amino acids. The read is trimmed to its CDR3 DNA, 48 bases read in frame from base 1. CDR1 SGHTA and CDR2 FQGNSA were looked up in the germline V gene. The CDR3 regions of human TCRbeta chains were subjected to immunosequencing. Per the original workflow: Repertoire TCRs were matched against a reference library of SARS-CoV-2-specific TCRs generated with the MIRA antigen-specificity platform. Breadth meant the fraction of unique TCRs that were SARS-CoV-2-associated, whereas depth meant the fraction of total T cells that were SARS-CoV-2-associated. Each spike-specific TCR was assigned to its reactive spike region and to a CD4 or CD8 class using the MIRA data. Log10-transformed breadth and depth values were compared by one-way ANOVA with Sidak's multiple comparisons tests. TCRdb's version of the immuneACCESS table is confined to in-frame rearrangements and falls short of the full clone set. An unresolved V gene accounts for under half of the shortfall where checked; the remainder is of unknown origin. Clonal size and the V and J genes are those of that table, whereas D and trimming came from the DNA. For this sample there are roughly 140,000 clones; around 88% appear just once. In total, the top ten clones hold 3% to 3.5% of the sample.

What the time point label conveys for this sample: baseline before first vaccination. This specimen's treatment or condition label, interpreted: meningococcal conjugate vaccine given as trial control. The vaccinee samples were drawn from two UK trials, COV001 and COV002, one of which was a single-blind randomized controlled phase 2/3 trial testing AZD1222 (ChAdOx1 nCoV-19) in healthy adults. For TCRbeta chain sequencing, PBMC samples from trial participants were taken at day 0 and at day 28 after the second dose. The chain links TRBV7-2 with TRBJ2-2, with TRBD2 tentatively as D gene (6 bases match). The sequence came from an adult in good health. The material was peripheral blood, obtained on day 0 of MenACWY control vaccination. The sequence in DNA is TGTGCCAGCAGCTTACTGGGACTTGGTGGGACCGGGGAGCTGTTTTTT. This translates into CASSLLGLGGTGELFF.